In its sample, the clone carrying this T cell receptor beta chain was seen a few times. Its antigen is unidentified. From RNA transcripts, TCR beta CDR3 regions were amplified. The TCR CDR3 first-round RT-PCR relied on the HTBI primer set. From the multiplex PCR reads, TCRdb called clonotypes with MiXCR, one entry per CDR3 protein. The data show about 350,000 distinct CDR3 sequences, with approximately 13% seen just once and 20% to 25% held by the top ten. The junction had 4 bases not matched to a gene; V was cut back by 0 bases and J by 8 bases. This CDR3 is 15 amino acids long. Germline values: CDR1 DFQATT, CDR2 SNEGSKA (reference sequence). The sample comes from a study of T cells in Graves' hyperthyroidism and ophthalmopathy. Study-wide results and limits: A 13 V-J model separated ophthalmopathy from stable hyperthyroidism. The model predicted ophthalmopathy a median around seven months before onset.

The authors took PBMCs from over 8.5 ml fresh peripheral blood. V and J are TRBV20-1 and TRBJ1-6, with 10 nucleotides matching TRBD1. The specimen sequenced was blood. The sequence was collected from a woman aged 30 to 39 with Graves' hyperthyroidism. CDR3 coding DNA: TGCAGTGCTAGAGATAGACAGGGGGCATATTCACCCCTCCACTTT. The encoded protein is CSARDRQGAYSPLHF.